These T cell receptor beta chains were read from a single sample in a study of OX40 agonist ivuxolimab in advanced cancers. Generated by immunoSEQ multiplex PCR, the TCRdb table keeps only in-frame clones and is missing some. Among 75,000 to 95,000 clones listed, 70% to 90% were seen once. The input for sequencing was CD4+ or CD8+ T cells sorted from blood, taken in a trial of the OX40 agonist ivuxolimab. Receptors were obtained from an adult with an advanced solid tumor such as melanoma, head and neck, liver or kidney cancer. Both conserved end residues are part of each CDR3. D genes are given only for firm matches. Size values are once, few and many counts, or a class for expanded clones, and some rows have none.

CDR3,DNA,size,J,D,V
CASSLEGGTGVNEQFF,TGTGCCAGCAGCTTAGAAGGCGGGACAGGGGTCAATGAGCAGTTCTTC,once,TRBJ2-1,TRBD1,TRBV7-6
CASSPFGGGSSYEQYF,TGTGCCAGCAGTCCCTTTGGAGGGGGAAGTTCCTACGAGCAGTACTTC,-,TRBJ2-7,-,TRBV27
CASSSIGTAETQYF,TGCGCCAGCAGCTCGATCGGGACGGCAGAGACCCAGTACTTC,-,TRBJ2-5,-,TRBV5-1
CASSSGLAGGPSYNEQFF,TGTGCCAGCAGCTCGGGACTAGCGGGAGGGCCCTCCTACAATGAGCAGTTCTTC,few,TRBJ2-1,TRBD2,TRBV7-9
CASSSRGLGEKLFF,TGTGCCAGCAGTTCCAGGGGGCTCGGTGAAAAACTGTTTTTT,-,TRBJ1-4,TRBD1,TRBV27
CASSFGDYEQYF,TGTGCCAGCAGTTTTGGGGACTACGAGCAGTACTTC,once,TRBJ2-7,-,TRBV28
CASRALVTDTQYF,TGCGCCAGCAGGGCCCTCGTCACAGATACGCAGTATTTT,-,TRBJ2-3,-,TRBV5-1
CASSARDRVTVGANVLTF,TGTGCCAGCAGTGCTAGGGACAGGGTCACGGTTGGGGCCAACGTCCTGACTTTC,once,TRBJ2-6,TRBD1,TRBV25-1
CASSLEVAETQYF,TGTGCCAGCAGCTTAGAGGTCGCGGAGACCCAGTACTTC,-,TRBJ2-5,-,TRBV7-9
CASSFDLMNTEAFF,TGCGCCAGCAGCTTCGATCTAATGAACACTGAAGCTTTCTTT,-,TRBJ1-1,-,TRBV5-1
CASSPGGDPSTDTQYF,TGTGCCAGCAGTCCTGGCGGGGACCCTAGCACAGATACGCAGTATTTT,-,TRBJ2-3,-,TRBV28
CASSNPAYSYEQYF,TGTGCCAGTAGTAATCCGGCCTACTCCTACGAGCAGTACTTC,-,TRBJ2-7,-,TRBV19
CASSFTPLEQYF,TGTGCCAGCAGTTTTACACCCCTCGAGCAGTACTTC,-,TRBJ2-7,-,TRBV11-3
CATKGAAGTEKLFF,TGTGCCACCAAGGGGGCCGCAGGGACAGAAAAACTGTTTTTT,once,TRBJ1-4,TRBD1,TRBV6-6
CASSLAQETNEKLFF,TGCGCCAGCAGCTTGGCACAGGAAACTAATGAAAAACTGTTTTTT,-,TRBJ1-4,-,TRBV5-1
CASSQGKHQPQHF,TGCGCCAGCAGCCAAGGGAAACATCAGCCCCAGCATTTT,-,TRBJ1-5,-,TRBV4-1
CASSFQASNQPQHF,TGTGCCAGCAGCTTTCAGGCTAGCAATCAGCCCCAGCATTTT,-,TRBJ1-5,-,TRBV7-3
CASSPDSNYGYTF,TGTGCCAGCAGCCCTGACAGCAACTATGGCTACACCTTC,-,TRBJ1-2,-,TRBV7-2
CASAGTSGKDEQFF,TGCGCCAGCGCCGGGACTAGCGGTAAAGATGAGCAGTTCTTC,-,TRBJ2-1,TRBD2,TRBV10-1
CASSQEGEDRAGTDTQYF,TGTGCCAGCAGCCAAGAGGGTGAGGACAGGGCCGGCACAGATACGCAGTATTTT,-,TRBJ2-3,TRBD1,TRBV14
CASSIDGLWGEKLFF,TGTGCCAGTAGTATCGACGGTCTTTGGGGTGAAAAACTGTTTTTT,-,TRBJ1-4,-,TRBV19
CASSLTSIGNEQFF,TGTGCCAGCAGTCTTACCAGTATCGGCAATGAGCAGTTCTTC,-,TRBJ2-1,-,TRBV7-9
CASSYAGPQETQYF,TGTGCCAGCAGTTATGCAGGGCCCCAAGAGACCCAGTACTTC,-,TRBJ2-5,-,TRBV27
CASSPLGASTGELFF,TGTGCCAGCAGTCCCCTAGGGGCGAGCACCGGGGAGCTGTTTTTT,-,TRBJ2-2,-,TRBV2
CASRNPRGLSEAFF,TGTGCCAGCAGAAATCCCAGGGGGCTCTCTGAAGCTTTCTTT,-,TRBJ1-1,TRBD1,TRBV7-2
CASSWRAGRDTEAFF,TGTGCCAGCAGCTGGAGGGCAGGGAGGGACACTGAAGCTTTCTTT,-,TRBJ1-1,-,TRBV5-5
CASSETNTGELFF,TGTGCCAGCAGCGAGACGAACACCGGGGAGCTGTTTTTT,-,TRBJ2-2,-,TRBV25-1
CASSPAGVPSYNEQFF,TGTGCCAGCAGCCCAGCGGGGGTCCCTTCCTACAATGAGCAGTTCTTC,-,TRBJ2-1,TRBD2,TRBV7-2
CASSFLYEQFF,TGTGCCAGCAGTTTCTTATATGAGCAGTTCTTC,-,TRBJ2-1,-,TRBV28
CASSEALTFSYEQYF,TGTGCCAGCAGTGAAGCGTTGACTTTCTCCTACGAGCAGTACTTC,-,TRBJ2-7,-,TRBV6-1
CASSLGGTSGSRNTGELFF,TGTGCCAGCAGCTTAGGTGGGACTAGCGGGAGCCGGAACACCGGGGAGCTGTTTTTT,few,TRBJ2-2,TRBD2,TRBV13
CASRAGTGSSYEQYF,TGTGCCAGCAGGGCCGGGACAGGAAGCTCCTACGAGCAGTACTTC,-,TRBJ2-7,TRBD1,TRBV28
CASREGFGDTQYF,TGTGCCAGCAGGGAAGGGTTCGGAGATACGCAGTATTTT,-,TRBJ2-3,-,TRBV7-9
CASSTVLSYEQYF,TGTGCCAGCAGTACAGTTCTCTCCTACGAGCAGTACTTC,-,TRBJ2-7,-,TRBV6-1
CAWSIAGDTDTQYF,TGTGCCTGGAGCATAGCGGGGGACACAGATACGCAGTATTTT,-,TRBJ2-3,TRBD2,TRBV30
CASSKGGVPGTQYF,TGTGCCAGCAGCAAAGGGGGAGTTCCTGGGACCCAGTACTTC,-,TRBJ2-5,-,TRBV21-1
CSVESPEASGENIQYF,TGCAGCGTTGAATCGCCAGAGGCGAGTGGGGAAAACATTCAGTACTTC,-,TRBJ2-4,-,TRBV29-1
CASSLSRSSGNTIYF,TGTGCCAGCAGTTTGAGTAGGAGCTCTGGAAACACCATATATTTT,-,TRBJ1-3,-,TRBV27
CASRPKQGGSSYEQYF,TGTGCCAGCAGACCAAAACAGGGTGGTAGCTCCTACGAGCAGTACTTC,-,TRBJ2-7,-,TRBV6-6
CASSVEGALGQRVQETQYF,TGTGCCAGCAGCGTAGAAGGGGCCCTGGGACAGCGCGTTCAAGAGACCCAGTACTTC,-,TRBJ2-5,TRBD1,TRBV9
CASSLDGIYGYTF,TGTGCCAGCAGTTTAGACGGAATCTATGGCTACACCTTC,-,TRBJ1-2,-,TRBV27
CASSGGRESVEQYF,TGTGCCAGCAGCGGGGGCCGGGAGAGCGTCGAGCAGTACTTC,-,TRBJ2-7,-,TRBV5-4
CASSSPGLEGYGNYEQYF,TGTGCCAGCAGCTCTCCGGGACTAGAGGGGTACGGCAACTACGAGCAGTACTTC,-,TRBJ2-7,TRBD2,TRBV7-9
CSARNAYEQYF,TGCAGTGCTCGGAATGCCTACGAGCAGTACTTC,-,TRBJ2-7,-,TRBV20-1
CAWSAERDRGGEQYF,TGTGCCTGGAGTGCAGAGAGGGACAGGGGGGGGGAGCAGTACTTC,-,TRBJ2-7,TRBD1,TRBV30